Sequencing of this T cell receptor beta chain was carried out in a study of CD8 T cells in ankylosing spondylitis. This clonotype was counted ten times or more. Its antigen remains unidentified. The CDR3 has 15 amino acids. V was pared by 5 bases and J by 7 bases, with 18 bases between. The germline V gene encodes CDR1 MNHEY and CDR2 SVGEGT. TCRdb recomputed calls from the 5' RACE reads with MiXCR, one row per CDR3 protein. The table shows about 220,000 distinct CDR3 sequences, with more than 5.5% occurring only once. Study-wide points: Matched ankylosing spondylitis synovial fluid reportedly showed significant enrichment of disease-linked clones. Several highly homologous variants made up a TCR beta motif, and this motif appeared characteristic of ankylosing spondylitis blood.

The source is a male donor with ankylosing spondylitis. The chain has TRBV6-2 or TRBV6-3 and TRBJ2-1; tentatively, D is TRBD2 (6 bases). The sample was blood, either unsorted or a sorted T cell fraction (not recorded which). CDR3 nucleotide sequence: TGTGCCAGCAGTGACCTAGCGAATCTGTTTAATGAGCAGTTCTTC. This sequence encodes CASSDLANLFNEQFF.